This record looks at one TCR beta chain sequence and its context. Its specificity is unknown. The record originates from a study of T cell responses to AZD1222 COVID-19 vaccine. Broader study findings: The peak T cell response came first, and repertoires were sampled only after it. The sample set comprised mostly white British donors with more females, and clonal diversity was possibly underestimated. Seropositive status at baseline applied to only 6 or 7 AZD1222 recipients. Nearly half of unique spike-specific TCRs reportedly avoided B.1.351 and B.1.1.7 mutated regions.

There are 14 residues in the CDR3. V was clipped by 3 bases and J by 0 bases, with 6 bases between them. Germline lookup yields CDR1 SGDLS and CDR2 YYNGEE. The protocol was immunoSEQ multiplex PCR, while the TCRdb copy is restricted to in-frame clones and leaves out a portion. The table lists 150,000 to 200,000 clones, around 86% of them singletons, with about 3% in the top ten. The sample here was peripheral blood, taken on day 0 of MenACWY control vaccination. The TCR was taken from an adult in good health. V and J are TRBV9 and TRBJ2-2; D call uncertain. The CDR3 here is CASSEDPNTGELFF. The CDR3 DNA is TGTGCCAGCAGCGAGGACCCGAACACCGGGGAGCTGTTTTTT.